The next 24 T cell receptor beta chains were all read from a single sample in a study of regulatory T cells in long-lasting Graves disease. Time point noted: newly diagnosed GD, antithyroid drugs for less than 3 months. PBMCs were the source of the RNA used for TCR sequencing. Both iRepertoire HTBI primers and Arm-PCR of CDR3 regions were used to build the TCR beta libraries. TCRdb re-called the multiplex PCR reads with MiXCR, one entry per CDR3 protein. The table records 530,000 or so distinct CDR3 sequences, more than 15% of them present only once. These sequences were also reported in another study, on T cells in Graves' hyperthyroidism and ophthalmopathy.

Sequencing was performed on peripheral blood mononuclear cells (PBMCs), taken at new diagnosis, from a patient treated with antithyroid drugs. Every receptor here comes from a man aged 18 to 30 with Graves disease.

This clonotype was observed once. It differs at one base from a far larger clone, so likely a read error. The genes are TRBV2 and TRBJ2-1, with TRBD2 matching over 7 bases. This CDR3 contains 14 residues. CDR1 SNHLY and CDR2 FYNNEI come from the germline V gene. The CDR3 sequence is CASSPRDYYNGQFF. For the CDR3, the DNA is TGTGCCAGCAGCCCCCGGGACTACTACAATGGGCAGTTCTTC.

This clonotype appeared a single time. This sequence may be a read error, since a much larger clone differs from it by one base. The chain couples TRBV12-3 or TRBV12-4 to TRBJ1-4; possibly TRBD1 for D (6 bases). The CDR3 length is 15 residues. In DNA, the CDR3 is TGTGCCAGCAGCCCCGCCGGACAGTCTAATGAAGAACTGTTTTTT. It is translated as CASSPAGQSNEELFF.

The table lists this clonotype with a few counts. The chain recombines TRBV9 with TRBJ2-2; 11 positions agree with TRBD2. The ends lost 2 bases at V and 4 bases at J; junction bases unmatched: 7. The germline V gene has CDR1 SGDLS and CDR2 YYNGEE. The CDR3 totals 17 residues. CDR3 sequence (DNA): TGTGCCAGCAGCGTCCAACTAGCGGGAGCTACCACCGGGGAGCTGTTTTTT. It encodes CASSVQLAGATTGELFF.

The table lists this clonotype with a few counts. The chain has TRBV19 and TRBJ2-1, with 9 bases that match TRBD2. Germline assignment: CDR1 LNHDA and CDR2 SQIVND (reference sequence). After removal of 7 bases from V and 5 bases from J, the junction contained 6 bases not matched to a gene. The CDR3 loop spans 14 amino acids. The CDR3 DNA sequence: TGTGCCAGTAAGGGTAGCGGGAGCCACAATGAGCAGTTCTTC. Translated, it gives CASKGSGSHNEQFF.

The chain has TRBV20-1 and TRBJ2-1; perhaps TRBD1 as D (6 bases). V gave up 7 bases and J gave up 1 base, with 20 bases separating them. Looked up from germline, CDR1 is DFQATT and CDR2 is SNEGSKA (reference sequence). This CDR3 spans 16 amino acids. CDR3 DNA sequence: TGCAGTGTACGCACAGGGTCAATTGGGTCCTACAATGAGCAGTTCTTC. Its protein product is CSVRTGSIGSYNEQFF.

There are many counts of this clonotype. The V gene is TRBV10-3, the J gene TRBJ2-6; D remains ambiguous. This CDR3 contains 16 residues. Germline V lookup: CDR1 ENHRY, CDR2 SYGVKD. V was trimmed by 3 bases and J by 2 bases, leaving 11 bases between them. The CDR3 DNA sequence: TGTGCCATCAGTGATCCCCCCGGAGCTGGGGCCAACGTCCTGACTTTC. As protein: CAISDPPGAGANVLTF.

This clonotype was counted ten times or more. V gene TRBV20-1 combines with J gene TRBJ2-3; 10 nucleotides agree with TRBD2. J was trimmed by 1 base and V by 6 bases; bases with no gene match: 16. The CDR3 runs 18 residues. Germline V CDR1 and CDR2: DFQATT, SNEGSKA (reference sequence). For the CDR3, the DNA is TGCAGTGCCAAGGGGGCTAGCGGGAGCTGGGAGGGCACAGATACGCAGTATTTT. As protein: CSAKGASGSWEGTDTQYF.

This clonotype has a count of ten or more. The chain links TRBV6-1 to TRBJ1-1; a weak D match, TRBD1 (5 bases). The germline V gene has CDR1 MNHNS and CDR2 SASEGT. Trimming took 7 bases from V and 8 from J, leaving 20 bases between them. The CDR3 covers 14 residues. CDR3 in amino acids: CASIRSLNWDEAFF. The CDR3 coding sequence is TGTGCCAGCATTCGGTCCCTGAACTGGGACGAAGCTTTCTTT.

To note about this clonotype: A much larger clone differs by one base, so this may be a read error. The rearrangement uses TRBV6-5 and TRBJ2-2, with 8 bases fitting TRBD1. The CDR3 has 17 residues. The junction had 6 bases not matched to a gene; V was cut back by 0 bases and J by 3 bases. Looked up from germline, CDR1 is MNHEY and CDR2 is SVGAGI. This chain's CDR3 is CASSYSGRGRHTGELFF. The CDR3 DNA follows: TGTGCCAGCAGTTACTCCGGCAGGGGGCGTCACACCGGGGAGCTGTTTTTT.

This clonotype has ten or more counts. J is TRBJ2-7 and V is TRBV11-2; 8 nucleotides match TRBD2. Germline CDR1 is SGHAT and CDR2 is FQNNGV. The CDR3 has 16 residues. The J segment lost 2 bases and the V segment lost 1 base, leaving 7 bases of the junction unmatched. CDR3 DNA: TGTGCCAGCAGCTTAGGATCCAGCGGGAGCGCCTACGAGCAGTACTTC. Its protein product is CASSLGSSGSAYEQYF.

This clonotype has only a few counts. The rearrangement uses TRBV20-1 and TRBJ2-1; 8 bases map to TRBD2. The J segment lost 10 bases and the V segment lost 3 bases, leaving 5 bases of the junction unmatched. The CDR3 covers 12 residues. Germline V gene lookup returns CDR1 DFQATT and CDR2 SNEGSKA (reference sequence). The CDR3 DNA sequence: TGCAGTGCTAGCGGGAGGGTCCAGGAGCAGTTCTTC. Residues: CSASGRVQEQFF.

This clonotype was observed a handful of times. The chain carries TRBV5-4 and TRBJ2-7, with TRBD1 identical over 11 bases. The CDR3 loop spans 18 amino acids. With 3 bases clipped from V and 2 bases from J, the junction kept 13 bases outside the gene matches. The germline V gene encodes CDR1 SGHNT and CDR2 YYREEE (reference sequence). The CDR3 bases are TGTGCCAGCAGCTCTATCGCTGGACAGGGGGCGAAGCCCTACGAGCAGTACTTC. It yields the protein CASSSIAGQGAKPYEQYF.

This clonotype came up many times. V and J are TRBV3-1 and TRBJ2-1; TRBD2 matches at 8 bases. The germline CDR1 and CDR2 sequences are LGHDT and YNNKEL (reference sequence). The CDR3 runs to 16 residues. With 3 bases clipped from V and 1 base from J, the junction kept 5 bases outside the gene matches. As DNA, the CDR3 is TGTGCCAGCAGCCATCCAGCGGGAGCGTCCTACAATGAGCAGTTCTTC. Its translation: CASSHPAGASYNEQFF.

The sample holds many counts of this clonotype. This rearrangement joins TRBV7-8 to TRBJ1-6; D not resolved. The length of the CDR3 is 14 residues. Trimming took 5 bases from V and 6 from J, leaving 11 bases between them. Looked up from germline, CDR1 is SGHVS and CDR2 is FQNEAQ. CDR3 bases: TGTGCCAGCAGCCTAGGAGGTTCTAATTCACCCCTCCACTTT. It yields the protein CASSLGGSNSPLHF. The whole variable domain, filled in from reference TRBV7-8 and TRBJ1-6, reads GAGVSQSPRYKVAKRGQDVALRCDPISGHVSLFWYQQALGQGPEFLTYFQNEAQLDKSGLPSDRFFAERPEGSVSTLKIQRTQQEDSAVYLCASSLGGSNSPLHFGNGTRLTVT.

This chain connects TRBV27 to TRBJ2-7, with TRBD1 matching over 12 bases. CDR1 is MNHEY, CDR2 SMNVEV, per germline (reference sequence). This CDR3 has 18 residues. The V and J ends lost 0 bases and 4 bases, in that order; junction bases with no gene match: 10. The CDR3 DNA follows: TGTGCCAGCAGTTTATCCCGTGGGACAGGGGGCAGTTCTTACGAGCAGTACTTC. Protein: CASSLSRGTGGSSYEQYF.

V and J are TRBV5-1 and TRBJ1-2, with D tentatively TRBD1 (5 bases). Trimming pared 0 bases from V and 1 base from J, leaving 13 bases between. The CDR3 extends over 16 amino acids. Germline V gives CDR1 SGHRS, CDR2 YFSETQ. CDR3 coding DNA: TGCGCCAGCAGCTTGGCCCCGGGCAGGGTTAACTATGGCTACACCTTC. This codes for CASSLAPGRVNYGYTF.

The table lists this clonotype with many counts. V gene TRBV28 combines with J gene TRBJ1-1; D is uncertain. The V and J ends lost 5 bases and 0 bases respectively, with 22 bases between them. Per germline, CDR1 MDHEN and CDR2 SYDVKM. There are 18 residues in the CDR3. CDR3 loop: CASSLRTAEFPMNTEAFF. In nucleotides, the CDR3 is TGTGCCAGCAGTCTCAGGACGGCAGAATTCCCAATGAACACTGAAGCTTTCTTT.

The chain recombines TRBV10-3 with TRBJ2-5; no firm D call. CDR1 and CDR2 (germline): ENHRY, SYGVKD. Trimming removed 11 bases from V and 5 bases from J, with 21 bases in between. The CDR3 consists of 14 residues. The CDR3 region is CAVAPGLQRETQYF. The CDR3 coding sequence is TGTGCCGTTGCCCCCGGCCTCCAAAGGGAGACCCAGTACTTC.

The chain links TRBV20-1 to TRBJ2-7, with 14 bases identical to TRBD2. Per the germline V gene, CDR1 is DFQATT and CDR2 is SNEGSKA (reference sequence). The CDR3 is 18 residues long. Trimming removed 0 bases from V and 0 bases from J; junction bases left unmatched: 7. CDR3 in DNA: TGCAGTGCTAGAGATCGCGGGACTAGCGGGAGCATCTCCTACGAGCAGTACTTC. Its protein product is CSARDRGTSGSISYEQYF.

This clonotype was observed at least ten times. This sequence joins TRBV6-2 or TRBV6-3 and TRBJ2-7; 7 bases agree with TRBD1. With V trimmed by 6 bases and J by 4 bases, 6 bases remained unmatched. The CDR3 totals 13 residues. From germline, CDR1 is MNHEY and CDR2 SVGEGT. The DNA of the CDR3 is TGTGCCAGCAGCTGGGACAGCCCTTACGAGCAGTACTTC. Amino acid sequence: CASSWDSPYEQYF.

A few counts support this clonotype. The chain joins TRBV5-1 to TRBJ1-6; D uncertain. V was pared by 0 bases and J by 7 bases, with 8 bases between. CDR1 SGHRS and CDR2 YFSETQ come from the germline V gene. This CDR3 is built from 14 residues. This chain's CDR3 is CASSLDSRNSPLHF. CDR3 nucleotide sequence: TGCGCCAGCAGCTTGGATTCCCGCAATTCACCCCTCCACTTT.

This clonotype has a count of ten or more. The chain uses TRBV28 and TRBJ2-1; 7 bases are a match to TRBD1. V was pared by 3 bases and J by 1 base, with 18 bases of the junction left unmatched. Germline V gene sequence: CDR1 MDHEN, CDR2 SYDVKM. The CDR3 is 20 amino acids. The CDR3 DNA follows: TGTGCCAGCAGTTTCCCACAGGAGCAAGGGGGCACCGGATCCTACAATGAGCAGTTCTTC. This encodes CASSFPQEQGGTGSYNEQFF.

Ten or more counts support this clonotype. This sequence joins TRBV6-1 and TRBJ1-1, with TRBD1 identical over 8 bases. Trimming took 8 bases from V and 1 from J; bases not matched to a gene: 9. Germline loops: CDR1 MNHNS, CDR2 SASEGT. The CDR3 has 15 amino acids. The CDR3 loop is CASLMAGGANTEAFF. CDR3 DNA: TGTGCCAGCTTGATGGCAGGGGGCGCGAACACTGAAGCTTTCTTT.

This clonotype has only a few counts. The V call is TRBV5-5, the J call TRBJ1-2; D not resolved. The CDR3 totals 15 residues. Looked up from germline, CDR1 is SGHKS and CDR2 is YYEKEE (reference sequence). Trimming shortened V by 0 bases and J by 0 bases, and 9 bases separated the two germline ends. The CDR3 nucleotides are TGTGCCAGCAGCTTGGCCGGGGATTCTAACTATGGCTACACCTTC. Its protein product is CASSLAGDSNYGYTF.